This T cell receptor (beta chain) comes out of a study of T cells after posttransplantation cyclophosphamide. General study results and limits: Donor CD8+ memory clones often dominated recipient blood repertoires at later times. TRB clonality was highly associated with recipient CMV seropositivity and reactivation. Tissue-infiltrating T cells from skin or gut overlapped little with blood T cells.

Clones were sequenced by immunoSEQ multiplex PCR, and TCRdb holds only the in-frame ones, with some missing. Among around 4,600 clones listed, approximately 82% were seen once. Germline lookup yields CDR1 SGHKS and CDR2 YYEKEE (reference sequence). The CDR3 contains 14 residues. V was shortened by 3 bases and J by 6 bases, with 15 bases between the two germline ends. This clone appeared a single time. The antigen remains unidentified. Busulfan-fludarabine conditioning, marrow transplant, and cyclophosphamide on days +3 and +4 were administered. This receptor was taken from a male patient aged 50 to 60 who received an allogeneic stem cell transplant from an unrelated donor, was CMV-positive, and had acute GVHD only. The graft donor may account for some of the T cells. The gene calls are TRBV5-5 and TRBJ1-2; weak D call: TRBD1 (5 bases). Here the sequenced sample was PBMCs, taken 86 days after allogeneic stem cell transplant with posttransplant cyclophosphamide. CDR3 sequence: CASSWQGGGDGYTF. Written as DNA, the CDR3 is TGTGCCAGCAGCTGGCAGGGAGGAGGCGATGGCTACACCTTC.